Each of the 14 T cell receptor beta chains below was sequenced from the same sample in a study of control samples from healthy donors and cancer patients. Profiling relied on immunoSEQ multiplex PCR, and the TCRdb table lists in-frame clones only, not all of them. Here the sample spans some 150,000 clones, approximately 93% being singletons. Input material: blood. The origin of the receptors is a man between 45 and 60 years old in good health.

In this sample, this clone turned up once. This chain connects TRBV27 to TRBJ2-1; 11 bases are a match to TRBD2. The ends lost 8 bases at V and 5 bases at J; junction bases unmatched: 20. Germline V CDR1 and CDR2: MNHEY, SMNVEV (reference sequence). This CDR3 spans 19 amino acids. The CDR3 region is CASVVQTSGTSGADNEQFF. The CDR3 DNA follows: TGTGCCAGCGTCGTGCAGACTAGCGGGACGTCCGGCGCTGACAATGAGCAGTTCTTC.

V and J are TRBV7-9 and TRBJ2-1; D remains ambiguous. Trimming took off 4 bases at V and 0 bases at J, with 10 bases between the two ends. Germline V CDR1 and CDR2: SEHNR, FQNEAQ (reference sequence). This CDR3 is built from 15 residues. The CDR3 sequence: CASSSPPNSYNEQFF. The CDR3 DNA reads as TGTGCCAGCAGCTCTCCCCCGAACTCCTACAATGAGCAGTTCTTC.

Of note for this clone: The same CDR3 is also encoded by other DNA sequences in this sample. V usage is TRBV5-1 and J usage is TRBJ2-1, with D perhaps TRBD1 (5 bases). Trimming pared 0 bases from V and 2 bases from J, leaving 6 bases between. Germline CDR1 is SGHRS and CDR2 is YFSETQ. This CDR3 contains 14 residues. The CDR3 nucleotides are TGCGCCAGCAGCTTGGGACAGACCTACAATGAGCAGTTCTTC. It specifies CASSLGQTYNEQFF.

This clone was counted a single time. The genes are TRBV3-1 (or the pseudogene TRBV3-2) and TRBJ2-1; 8 bases are a match to TRBD2. Trimming took 4 bases from V and 4 from J; bases not matched to a gene: 6. The germline V gene has CDR1 LGHDT and CDR2 YNNKEL (reference sequence). The CDR3 contains 15 residues. The CDR3 here is CASSLSGKNYNEQFF. The CDR3 DNA follows: TGTGCCAGCAGCCTTAGCGGGAAAAATTACAATGAGCAGTTCTTC.

CDR3 protein: CASAPGDRSTEAFF. The CDR3 bases are TGTGCCAGCGCCCCTGGTGACAGGTCCACTGAAGCTTTCTTT. The rearrangement joins TRBV28 to TRBJ1-1; possibly TRBD1 for D (6 bases). Trimming cost V 8 bases and J 4 bases, with 17 bases left between them. The CDR3 is 14 residues long. Germline-derived CDR1 and CDR2 are MDHEN and SYDVKM.

Here the CDR3 reads CASSLARGRLQPQHF. The DNA of the CDR3 is TGTGCCAGCAGCTTAGCCAGGGGGCGATTACAGCCCCAGCATTTT. The J gene is TRBJ1-5, the V gene TRBV7-2; 8 bases are a match to TRBD1. This CDR3 spans 15 amino acids. Germline assignment: CDR1 SGHTA and CDR2 FQGNSA. The junction had 5 bases not matched to a gene; V was cut back by 0 bases and J by 7 bases.

V usage is TRBV19 and J usage is TRBJ2-7; D remains ambiguous. The CDR3 covers 13 residues. V dropped 10 bases and J dropped 3 bases, with 16 bases sitting between them. Germline V lookup: CDR1 LNHDA, CDR2 SQIVND (reference sequence). The CDR3 DNA is TGTGCCACCGGACCCAAATCCCTCTACGAGCAGTACTTC. It codes for CATGPKSLYEQYF.

V and J are TRBV5-5 and TRBJ1-1, with D maybe TRBD1 (6 bases). The V gene lost 1 base and the J gene lost 5 bases, with 21 bases spanning the gap. The CDR3 runs to 17 residues. Germline V CDR1 and CDR2: SGHKS, YYEKEE (reference sequence). CDR3 coding DNA: TGTGCCAGCAGCTTGAAACAGGGCTACACTAGGGGTACTGAAGCTTTCTTT. It yields the protein CASSLKQGYTRGTEAFF.

The DNA of the CDR3 is TGTGCCAGCAGCTTAGGTCTAGCGGGGAGCTCCTACGAGCAGTACTTC. Translating gives CASSLGLAGSSYEQYF. The V and J genes are TRBV7-9 and TRBJ2-7; TRBD2 matches 9 bases. The germline V gene has CDR1 SEHNR and CDR2 FQNEAQ (reference sequence). The CDR3 has 16 amino acids. V lost 1 base to trimming and J lost 0 bases; unmatched junction nucleotides: 4.

The V and J genes are TRBV4-1 and TRBJ2-1; D is perhaps TRBD2 (5 bases). Germline loops: CDR1 MGHRA, CDR2 YSYEKL. V lost 1 base and J 8 bases, leaving 6 bases between the germline ends. The length of the CDR3 is 12 residues. Here the CDR3 DNA reads TGCGCCAGCAGCCAAGGTAGCGATGAGCAGTTCTTC. Protein product: CASSQGSDEQFF.

The gene calls are TRBV4-2 and TRBJ1-2; possible D gene TRBD1, 5 bases. Germline CDR1 LGHNA, CDR2 YNFKEQ. The CDR3 is made up of 14 amino acids. The V end was cut by 0 bases, the J end by 4 bases, with 9 bases between. The CDR3 region is CASSQDPGIYGYTF. The CDR3 DNA follows: TGTGCCAGCAGCCAAGATCCAGGGATCTATGGCTACACCTTC.

In nucleotides, the CDR3 is TGTGCCAGTAGTCCCTATACCGCCGAGCAGTTCTTC. Encoded protein: CASSPYTAEQFF. The gene calls are TRBV19 and TRBJ2-1; D unclear. The V gene lost 5 bases and the J gene lost 10 bases, with 12 bases spanning the gap. There are 12 residues in the CDR3. CDR1 and CDR2 from the germline V gene are LNHDA and SQIVND (reference sequence).

The chain recombines TRBV7-2 with TRBJ2-2; 11 bases align to TRBD2. CDR1 is SGHTA and CDR2 is FQGNSA in the germline V gene. V lost 4 bases and J lost 6; bases outside the gene matches: 4. The CDR3 spans 15 residues. The CDR3 loop reads CASSSTSGIAGELFF. The CDR3 region has the DNA TGTGCCAGCAGCTCGACTAGCGGGATAGCCGGGGAGCTGTTTTTT.

V is TRBV19 and J is TRBJ2-3, with 11 positions matching TRBD2. This CDR3 has 15 amino acids. The germline V gene encodes CDR1 LNHDA and CDR2 SQIVND (reference sequence). V dropped 3 bases and J dropped 2; count of bases not matched to a gene: 1. This CDR3 reads CASSISGRDTDTQYF. The DNA of the CDR3 is TGTGCCAGTAGTATTAGCGGGAGGGACACAGATACGCAGTATTTT.